A selection of T cell receptor beta chains follows, all from one sample in a study of T cells in Graves' hyperthyroidism and ophthalmopathy. A single record per CDR3 protein comes from TCRdb applying MiXCR to the multiplex PCR reads. The table records about 700,000 distinct CDR3 sequences, around 13% of them present only once. The sequencing sample was made of blood. The receptor source for this set is a woman between 18 and 30 years old with Graves' hyperthyroidism. The CDR3 runs from the conserved cysteine through the conserved F or W. The order of the fields is V gene, clone size, J gene, D gene, CDR3 DNA, CDR3 protein. The D gene is left open where the match is weak. Size values are once, few and many counts, or a class for expanded clones, and some rows have none.

>TRBV29-1|few|TRBJ1-3|-
TGCAGCGTTCAAGTCTCTGGAAACACCATATATTTT
CSVQVSGNTIYF
>TRBV7-3|many|TRBJ2-1|TRBD1
TGTGCCAGCAGCTTGGGACAGGGGGCTGACAATGAGCAGTTCTTC
CASSLGQGADNEQFF
>TRBV6-5|-|TRBJ1-1|-
TGTGCCAGCAGTTACTCCGACGGAATTGAAGCTTTCTTT
CASSYSDGIEAFF
>TRBV7-9|many|TRBJ2-1|TRBD2
TGTGCCGGGGGTAGCGGGAGGGTCTACAATGAGCAGTTCTTC
CAGGSGRVYNEQFF
>TRBV19|few|TRBJ1-5|-
TGTGCCAGTAGTAGGCCTGAGGGTCAGCCCCAGCATTTT
CASSRPEGQPQHF
>TRBV7-9|many|TRBJ2-3|-
TGTGCCAGCAGGCCGGACTACGAGGGCACAGATACGCAGTATTTT
CASRPDYEGTDTQYF
>TRBV4-1|few|TRBJ1-6|-
TGCGCCAGCAGCTACGACCCCAAGAAGGGGTCCTATAATTCACCCCTCCACTTT
CASSYDPKKGSYNSPLHF
>TRBV4-1|-|TRBJ1-2|-
TGCGCCAGCAGCCAAATACAGGCGATTAACTATGGCTACACCTTC
CASSQIQAINYGYTF
>TRBV6-1|-|TRBJ2-6|TRBD2
TGTGCCAGCAGTCTCCTTAGCGGGAGTGGCTCTGGGGCCAACGTCCTGACTTTC
CASSLLSGSGSGANVLTF
>TRBV6-1|-|TRBJ2-7|-
TGTGCCAGCGGGGACTCGGAATACAATGAGCAGTACTTC
CASGDSEYNEQYF
>TRBV7-2|few|TRBJ2-4|-
TGTGCCAGTAGTGTCCTAGGTGGGGAAAACATTCAGTACTTC
CASSVLGGENIQYF
>TRBV7-9|many|TRBJ2-1|-
TGTGCCAGCAGCTATGAGCGGGAGCAGTTCTTC
CASSYEREQFF
>TRBV6-5|many|TRBJ1-2|TRBD1
TGTGCCAGCAGTTACTCGACAGGGGATTCGGCTTACTACACCTTC
CASSYSTGDSAYYTF
>TRBV24-1|-|TRBJ2-1|-
TGTGCCACCAGTCAGCGGTTTGGGAATGAGCAGTTCTTC
CATSQRFGNEQFF
>TRBV6-1|few|TRBJ2-7|-
TGTGCCGTCATGGATGGCCCAAACTCCTACGAGCAGTACTTC
CAVMDGPNSYEQYF
>TRBV5-8|few|TRBJ2-5|-
TGTGCCAGCAGCTTATGGGGGGCGTCTTTGGAGACCCAGTACTTC
CASSLWGASLETQYF
>TRBV11-2|many|TRBJ2-1|TRBD2
TGTGCCAGCAGCTCCCCCTTTGGGACTAGCGGCCGGCATGAGCAGTTCTTC
CASSSPFGTSGRHEQFF
>TRBV7-9|many|TRBJ2-3|-
TGTGCCAGCAGCCCACCAGTAGTAGGATCTAGCACAGATACGCAGTATTTT
CASSPPVVGSSTDTQYF
>TRBV5-1|-|TRBJ2-2|TRBD2
TGCGCCAGCAGCTCCCTAGCGGGAGGGCCATCCGGGGAGCTGTTTTTT
CASSSLAGGPSGELFF
>TRBV7-3|few|TRBJ1-1|-
TGTGCCAGCAGCTCAGGACGTGGGGCGAACACTGAAGCTTTCTTT
CASSSGRGANTEAFF
>TRBV6-2/TRBV6-3|few|TRBJ2-2|-
TGTGCCAGCAATCCAGACAAGAACACCGGGGAGCTGTTTTTT
CASNPDKNTGELFF
>TRBV28|few|TRBJ2-2|TRBD1
TGTGCCAGCAGTTTGTCACAGGGGGCGAGAACCGGGGAGCTGTTTTTT
CASSLSQGARTGELFF
>TRBV29-1|many|TRBJ2-7|TRBD1
TGCAGCGTTCGGACAGGGGATAGCTACGAGCAGTACTTC
CSVRTGDSYEQYF
>TRBV20-1|many|TRBJ1-1|TRBD1
TGCAGTGCTAGTATTCTTGGGACAGCACACATTGAAGCTTTCTTT
CSASILGTAHIEAFF
>TRBV18|many|TRBJ2-1|TRBD1
TGTGCCAGCTCACCACGAGTAGGACAGGGGGCCAATGAGCAGTTCTTC
CASSPRVGQGANEQFF
>TRBV5-1|many|TRBJ2-1|TRBD1
TGCGCCAGCAGCTTCCGGGACAGGGAGTACAATGAGCAGTTCTTC
CASSFRDREYNEQFF
>TRBV9|-|TRBJ1-5|-
TGTGCCAGCAGCGTAGCGGGCGCAGGCAAAGGCAATCAGCCCCAGCATTTT
CASSVAGAGKGNQPQHF
>TRBV12-3/TRBV12-4|once|TRBJ2-1|TRBD2
TGTGCCAGCAGTCCCGGGACTACCGACCACAATGAGCAGTTCTTC
CASSPGTTDHNEQFF
>TRBV9|-|TRBJ2-1|-
TGTGCCAGCAGCGTCTACGGGACTCCCTACAATGAGCAGTTCTTC
CASSVYGTPYNEQFF
>TRBV6-4|-|TRBJ2-4|TRBD2
TGTGCCAGCAGTGAACCGACTAGCGGGAAAGGTGGATGGTTCAAAAACATTCAGTACTTC
CASSEPTSGKGGWFKNIQYF
>TRBV2|many|TRBJ1-1|TRBD1
TGTGCCAGCAGTGGAGATACAGGGGGGGGGACTGAAGCTTTCTTT
CASSGDTGGGTEAFF
>TRBV24-1|once|TRBJ1-2|-
TGTGCCACCAGTAGCCGGGGTGGCTACACCTTC
CATSSRGGYTF
>TRBV7-2|few|TRBJ2-3|TRBD2
TGTGCCAGCAGAAGAGGACTAGAAACAGATACGCAGTATTTT
CASRRGLETDTQYF
>TRBV7-9|-|TRBJ1-5|TRBD1
TGTGCCAGCAGCCGATTCACAGGGGGTCGGGATCAGCCCCAGCATTTT
CASSRFTGGRDQPQHF
>TRBV7-9|-|TRBJ2-5|-
TGTGCCAGCAGCTTAGGGGAAGCTACGGCGCAGTACTTC
CASSLGEATAQYF
>TRBV2|many|TRBJ2-7|TRBD2
TGTGCCAGCAGCGGGAACCTTCTAGCGGGATCCTCCTACGAGCAGTACTTC
CASSGNLLAGSSYEQYF
>TRBV28|many|TRBJ2-2|TRBD2
TGTGCCAGCAGTTTACTAGCGGGAATCACCGGGGAGCTGTTTTTT
CASSLLAGITGELFF
>TRBV2|many|TRBJ1-4|-
TGTGCCAGCAGTGTGGGGGGGCCATCTAATGAAAAACTGTTTTTT
CASSVGGPSNEKLFF
>TRBV7-2|medium-sized|TRBJ2-3|TRBD2
TGTGCCAGCAGCCCGTCCGCGGGAGGTAATACGCAGTATTTT
CASSPSAGGNTQYF
>TRBV28|many|TRBJ2-1|TRBD1
TGTGCCAGCAGTCCGGGGACAGGGAAGGGACCGGTAGAGCAGTTCTTC
CASSPGTGKGPVEQFF
>TRBV11-2|many|TRBJ1-6|-
TGTGCCAGCAGCTCAAGACAGGTTGGGAGTTCACCCCTCCACTTT
CASSSRQVGSSPLHF
>TRBV20-1|many|TRBJ2-4|TRBD2
TGCAGTGCTAGTACTAGCGGAATAGCCAAAAACATTCAGTACTTC
CSASTSGIAKNIQYF
>TRBV9|few|TRBJ2-2|-
TGTGCCAGCAGCACCCGGGACTTGGCCACCGGGGAGCTGTTTTTT
CASSTRDLATGELFF
>TRBV11-2|-|TRBJ2-5|TRBD2
TGTGCCAGCAGCTTAGCGTCGAGTTTGGTGGGAACTAGCGGGAGGGCTCGGGAGACCCAATACTTC
CASSLASSLVGTSGRARETQYF
>TRBV3-1|many|TRBJ2-1|-
TGTGCCAGCAGCCAAAGTGGGTGGACGGTTATCTACGGGAATGAGCAGTTCTTC
CASSQSGWTVIYGNEQFF
>TRBV7-8|few|TRBJ2-7|TRBD2
TGTGCCAGCAGCCCCCCGCCGCTAGCGGGAGTAACCCACGAGCAGTACTTC
CASSPPPLAGVTHEQYF
>TRBV7-2|few|TRBJ1-2|-
TGTGCCAGCAGCCCCCGTAGGGTCGACTATGGCTACACCTTC
CASSPRRVDYGYTF
>TRBV3-1|many|TRBJ1-1|TRBD1
TGTGCCAGCAGCCCTATACCTGGGACAGGGCTAATGAACACTGAAGCTTTCTTT
CASSPIPGTGLMNTEAFF
>TRBV30|many|TRBJ2-7|-
TGTGCCTGGAGGGCTGCGGGCGGGACCTGGATGAGCTCCTACGAGCAGTACTTC
CAWRAAGGTWMSSYEQYF
>TRBV6-1|many|TRBJ2-7|TRBD2
TGTGCCAGCAGTTTAGCGGGAGACCTGACCAGGCAGTACTTC
CASSLAGDLTRQYF
>TRBV5-4|few|TRBJ1-1|-
TGTGCCAGCAGCTTGGACCTAGGCCCCCTTGGGGCTTTCTTT
CASSLDLGPLGAFF
>TRBV11-2|-|TRBJ1-1|-
TGTGCCAGCAGCTTAGATGGCACCGCAGCGACTTTCTTT
CASSLDGTAATFF
>TRBV28|few|TRBJ2-6|TRBD2
TGTGCCAGCAGTTTGGGGACTAGCGGGAGGGTCCTCTCTGGGGCCAACGTCCTGACTTTC
CASSLGTSGRVLSGANVLTF
>TRBV30|few|TRBJ2-2|TRBD2
TGTGCCTGGAGTTGGACTAGCGGGAGAACCGGGGAGCTGTTTTTT
CAWSWTSGRTGELFF
>TRBV6-5|once|TRBJ1-4|-
TGTGCCAGCAGTTACGGCGTTCAGAAAGGTGAAAAACTGTTTTTT
CASSYGVQKGEKLFF